This T cell receptor beta chain was captured by sequencing in a study of T-cell reconstitution after alpha-beta-depleted transplantation in children. Preparing the TCRbeta library involved the use of unique molecular identifiers. MiXCR, run by TCRdb on the PCR reads, gives a single entry per CDR3 protein. The sample lists around 120,000 distinct CDR3 sequences, under 30% occurring once. This clonotype showed up just a few times. This sequence was found in a male patient between 2 and 10 years old who had a stem cell transplant for chronic granulomatous disease, so the T cells may come from the graft donor. The sequenced sample was PBMCs, mostly from graft donor cells, obtained 180 days after TCRalphabeta/CD19-depleted stem cell transplant.

CDR3 amino acids: CAIRRTESYNEQFF. As DNA, the CDR3 is TGTGCCATCAGGAGGACAGAAAGCTACAATGAGCAGTTCTTC. The rearrangement uses TRBV10-3 and TRBJ2-1, with D possibly TRBD1 on 6 matching bases. Germline lookup yields CDR1 ENHRY and CDR2 SYGVKD. The CDR3 is 14 amino acids. V lost 6 bases and J lost 3, with 12 bases in between.